This paragraph covers one T cell receptor (beta chain) sequence. Its target is not known. Compared with germline, one end of the junction differs, possibly owing to a read error. Semi-nested PCR with Nested Universal Primer A followed constant-region reverse priming of full-length variable regions. Each CDR3 protein is one row after TCRdb ran MiXCR on the 5' RACE reads. The sample shows 30,000 or so distinct CDR3 sequences, 27% of them seen only once. CDR1 is WNHNN and CDR2 is SYGVQD in the germline V gene (reference sequence). The CDR3 covers 14 residues. Whole-study results and caveats: The larger-cohort validation was restricted to a single TCR beta V-J rearrangement rather than whole repertoires. Tumor Tregs overlapped most with tumor, then blood, naive CD4+ cells. Tumor memory CD4+ T cell TCR gene usage clustered with blood and lymph node memory CD4+ cells and lymph node naive CD4+ cells.

Treg sorting used a CD4+CD25+CD127-/low gate. The sequenced sample was tumor-infiltrating Tregs sorted from the breast tumor. This TCR was recovered from a female donor with breast cancer. V gene TRBV10-1 combines with J gene TRBJ1-1; TRBD1 matches at 7 bases. CDR3 protein: CAISSDRLNTKAFF. The CDR3 DNA sequence: TGTGCCATCAGCTCGGACAGGCTAAACACTAAAGCTTTCTTT.